This section outlines one T cell receptor beta chain sequence together with its context. Its antigen remains unknown. The data are from a study of T cell responses to AZD1222 COVID-19 vaccine. Study results and limitations: Only a handful of AZD1222 recipients, six or seven in all, had baseline seropositivity. White British people made up most donors, females outnumbered males, and clonal diversity was possibly underestimated.

Profiling relied on immunoSEQ multiplex PCR, and the TCRdb table lists in-frame clones only, not all of them. Of 250,000 to 300,000 clones in the sample, about 94% are singletons; the top ten hold roughly 0.51%. With 4 bases clipped from V and 9 bases from J, the junction kept 12 bases outside the gene matches. The CDR3 spans 16 residues. Germline lookup yields CDR1 SGDLS and CDR2 YYNGEE. The chain has TRBV9 and TRBJ1-6, with 8 bases that match TRBD1. Sequencing was performed on peripheral blood, taken 28 days after the second AZD1222 dose. The clonotype comes from an adult who received the AZD1222 COVID-19 vaccine. The CDR3 reads CASSLEPDRATSPLHF. Here the CDR3 DNA reads TGTGCCAGCAGCCTTGAACCGGACAGGGCTACTTCACCCCTCCACTTT.